The source of this T cell receptor beta chain is a study of human T cells and chemical hapten exposure (dated by TCRdb to the early 2020s). With regard to the full study: For sensitization, 2% DPC in acetone was applied to a roughly 2 cm by roughly 2 cm area of upper inner arm skin. The mostly female patient cohort included alopecia areata with under or over 50% scalp involvement, alopecia totalis and alopecia universalis. Blood for TCR sequencing was provided by twenty-nine alopecia patients at one to four time points (pre-sensitization, 2, 6 and 24 weeks). Patch testing on the upper back used Finn chambers containing 0.01% DPC, with scoring done after 6 days according to International Contact Dermatitis Research Group standards. Libraries were pooled for sequencing, and variation in per-sample TCR yields was attributed mainly to small differences in library volumes within the pool. Blood was sampled from patients pre-sensitization (week 0) and at 2, 6 and about 24 weeks after DPC sensitization. Peripheral blood TCR repertoire changes were tracked in vivo in alopecia patients during primary and secondary sensitization to the hapten diphenylcyclopropenone (DPC). Weekly therapeutic DPC doses were additionally applied to the scalp of patients throughout the roughly 23-week study period. Beyond this particular receptor, the publication reports: A positive correlation was found between the number of PT1 expanded TCRs and patch test score, with significance reached at thresholds 8, 16 and 32 but not 4. Expanded TCRs formed significantly more large CDR3 similarity clusters than pre-sensitization or healthy control sets, consistent with antigen-driven responses. After repeated subsampling, the strength of the expansion versus patch-test correlation and the threshold at which it became significant changed. DPC sensitization did not change the number of TCRs with a frequency above 1 in 1000, and there was no evidence of changes in global repertoire structure. Because every patient had alopecia, a presumed autoimmune disease, the patients' immune response might differ from that of healthy individuals.

The CDR3 numbers 13 residues from cysteine through phenylalanine. Only the CDR3 part of the read is kept: 39 bases, read in frame from the first base. Reading the germline V gene gives CDR1 SGHAT and CDR2 FQNNGV. V is shortened by 0 bases, J by 4 bases, and the region joining them spans 5 bases. What this sample's time point label stands for: patch test 3, about 24 weeks after DPC sensitization. The treatment or condition label, as the study defines it: therapeutic diphenylcyclopropenone sensitization with weekly scalp DPC. Blood at each patch-test visit was drawn before the patch test was applied. Patients were eligible if aged 18 to 70, diagnosed with alopecia and judged suitable for DPC therapy, and pregnant patients were excluded. Total RNA was extracted from unfractionated whole blood that had been collected in Tempus Blood RNA tubes. Library preparation was by RACE. The data were produced on a NextSeq 500. During library preparation, unique molecular identifiers were attached to individual cDNA molecules so that TCRs could be counted quantitatively and reproducibly. Both TCR alpha and TCR beta chains were sequenced from each blood RNA sample. On the authors' methods: The median number of TCRs per sample was approximately 93,000, ranging from roughly 23,224 to 690,600. The Decombinator software suite was used to annotate the V, J and CDR3 of the TCR reads. Every sample was subsampled to the same number of TCRs (28,000) for the PS versus PT1 abundance plots. TCRs were defined as expanded if absent before sensitization and observed at least eight times at the 2-week time point. The public reads were run again by TCRdb, first through fastp at Q25 and then through MiXCR, and only productive beta chains were kept. Rows with a matching CDR3 protein are joined into one entry that keeps the most common DNA and genes. The V and J calls, along with clone size, are taken from TCRdb and not from the paper's own processing. This sample comprises 50,000 or so distinct CDR3 sequences, 9% to 10% of them detected only once. The top ten clones comprise 16% of the sample.

The table lists this clonotype with a few counts. Its antigen has not been determined. No base-level quality is on record; no much larger clone is a single base apart. The receptor comes from a woman in her thirties or forties with alopecia areata. Some clones in this sample may be carry-over from other donors' samples. The sample here was whole blood, taken in connection with sensitization to the hapten diphenylcyclopropenone (DPC). The chain joins TRBV11-2 to TRBJ2-3; no D gene call is confident. The sequenced DNA: TGTGCCAGCAGCTTAGATCCGTCAGATACGCAGTATTTT. Translated, this gives CASSLDPSDTQYF.